The 16 T cell receptor beta chains in this list originate from one sample, sequenced in a study of blood T cell repertoires in COVID-19. Using immunoSEQ multiplex PCR, the repertoire was profiled, and TCRdb retains in-frame clones only, with some absent. The sample includes 200,000 to 250,000 clones, about 91% seen only once; the top ten take roughly 6.7%. The sequenced sample consisted of peripheral blood. The receptors were gathered from a woman between 25 and 40 years old with COVID-19, enrolled during active disease.

This rearrangement joins TRBV10-3 to TRBJ2-3; the match to TRBD1 covers 9 bases. After removal of 4 bases from V and 8 bases from J, the junction contained 10 bases not matched to a gene. This CDR3 has 15 residues. CDR1 ENHRY and CDR2 SYGVKD come from the germline V gene. CDR3 sequence reads: CAISAPGQGVVTQYF. CDR3 coding DNA: TGTGCCATCAGTGCGCCGGGACAGGGTGTTGTTACGCAGTATTTT.

This chain joins TRBV4-3 and TRBJ2-7; the D is unclear. Looked up from germline, CDR1 is LGHNA and CDR2 is YSLEER. The CDR3 is made up of 15 amino acids. Trimming took 0 bases from V and 3 from J, leaving 12 bases between them. The DNA for the CDR3 is TGCGCCAGCAGCCAAGAGTCCCTTGAGAGCTACGAGCAGTACGTC. Translating it yields CASSQESLESYEQYV.

This clone appeared a few times. CDR3 sequence reads: CASSVQSGWTSGGLTQYF. The DNA for the CDR3 is TGTGCCAGCAGCGTACAGAGCGGATGGACTAGCGGGGGGTTGACGCAGTATTTT. The rearrangement uses TRBV9 and TRBJ2-3, with 14 bases matching TRBD2. CDR3 length: 18 amino acids. Germline CDR1 reads SGDLS; CDR2 reads YYNGEE. Trimming took 1 base from V and 9 from J; bases not matched to a gene: 13.

The chain links TRBV18 to TRBJ2-1, with D uncertain. The CDR3 is 14 amino acids. The germline V gene encodes CDR1 KGHSH and CDR2 LQKENI. The V end lost 2 bases, the J end lost 2 bases, and 7 bases lay between the germline ends. The CDR3 sequence is CASSPSAPYNEQFF. The CDR3 DNA sequence: TGTGCCAGCTCACCAAGCGCCCCCTACAATGAGCAGTTCTTC.

The chain links TRBV5-4 to TRBJ2-3, with D perhaps matching TRBD2 (7 bases). The CDR3 length is 15 residues. The V end lost 0 bases, the J end lost 4 bases, and 12 bases lay between the germline ends. Germline V gives CDR1 SGHNT, CDR2 YYREEE (reference sequence). The CDR3 DNA sequence: TGTGCCAGCAGCTTGGTGGGGGGGGCATCAGATACGCAGTATTTT. Translating gives CASSLVGGASDTQYF.

The rearrangement uses TRBV24-1 and TRBJ1-3; 7 bases agree with TRBD1. With V trimmed by 4 bases and J by 2 bases, 10 bases remained unmatched. Germline V lookup: CDR1 KGHDR, CDR2 SFDVKD. This CDR3 is 17 amino acids long. CDR3 residues: CATSDPTWDSPGNTIYF. CDR3 in DNA: TGTGCCACCAGTGACCCCACCTGGGACAGCCCTGGAAACACCATATATTTT.

V usage is TRBV7-9 and J usage is TRBJ1-5, with 12 positions matching TRBD1. The CDR3 consists of 17 residues. The junction had 8 bases not matched to a gene; V was cut back by 1 base and J by 7 bases. Germline V lookup: CDR1 SEHNR, CDR2 FQNEAQ (reference sequence). The DNA of the CDR3 is TGTGCCAGCAGCTTAGTAGGGGGACAGGGGGCGCGGCAGCCCCAGCATTTT. Translation gives CASSLVGGQGARQPQHF.

V gene TRBV5-1 combines with J gene TRBJ2-3; possibly TRBD2 for D (5 bases). The CDR3 has 13 amino acids. The germline V and J ends were trimmed by 4 bases and 4 bases, with 10 bases remaining between them. Germline V gives CDR1 SGHRS, CDR2 YFSETQ. CDR3: CASSLGGSDTQYF. The CDR3 DNA reads TGCGCCAGCAGCCTCGGAGGATCAGATACGCAGTATTTT. The full variable domain, with the rest looked up from reference TRBV5-1 and TRBJ2-3, is KAGVTQTPRYLIKTRGQQVTLSCSPISGHRSVSWYQQTPGQGLQFLFEYFSETQRNKGNFPGRFSGRQFSNSRSEMNVSTLELGDSALYLCASSLGGSDTQYFGPGTRLTVL.

This chain links TRBV5-1 with TRBJ1-2, with D possibly TRBD1 on 6 matching bases. Trimming removed 2 bases from V and 6 bases from J, with 11 bases in between. This CDR3 has 13 residues. The germline CDR1 and CDR2 sequences are SGHRS and YFSETQ. The CDR3 DNA sequence: TGCGCCAGCAGCTTTAAACAGGGTGATGGCTACACCTTC. As protein: CASSFKQGDGYTF.

The V gene is TRBV7-9, the J gene TRBJ1-4, with a possible D match to TRBD1 (6 bases). This CDR3 comprises 17 residues. The germline CDR1 and CDR2 sequences are SEHNR and FQNEAQ (reference sequence). The V end lost 6 bases, the J end lost 3 bases, and 20 bases lay between the germline ends. CDR3 protein: CASRPKPSGQSNEKLFF. The CDR3 DNA follows: TGTGCCAGCAGACCAAAACCCTCCGGACAGTCTAATGAAAAACTGTTTTTT.

This rearrangement joins TRBV13 to TRBJ2-3, with a tentative D call TRBD1 (6 bases). Looked up from germline, CDR1 is PRHDT and CDR2 is FYEKMQ (reference sequence). Between the trimmed V and J ends, which lost 0 bases and 7 bases, there was a span of 11 bases. This CDR3 has 14 residues. The CDR3 is CASSLGQGRNTQYF. The CDR3, as DNA: TGTGCCAGCAGCTTAGGGCAGGGGCGAAATACGCAGTATTTT.

The V call is TRBV7-2, the J call TRBJ1-5; no reliable D call. This CDR3 comprises 12 residues. CDR1 is SGHTA, CDR2 FQGNSA, per germline. Deletions cut 8 bases from V and 7 bases from J, with 12 bases between. The CDR3 DNA reads as TGTGCCAGCGGGTTCGGAGGCCAGCCCCAGCATTTT. Amino acids: CASGFGGQPQHF.

This chain uses TRBV5-6 with TRBJ1-3, with no clear D. Germline loops: CDR1 SGHDT, CDR2 YYEEEE. V was clipped by 4 bases and J by 0 bases, with 17 bases between them. This CDR3 is 17 amino acids long. The DNA for the CDR3 is TGTGCCAGCAGCCTTGGAGCCGGAGGGAGCTCTGGAAACACCATATATTTT. It is translated as CASSLGAGGSSGNTIYF.

The rearrangement links TRBV24-1 to TRBJ1-5; D is ambiguous. Trimming took off 2 bases at V and 7 bases at J, with 14 bases between the two ends. In germline, CDR1 is KGHDR, CDR2 SFDVKD. The CDR3 loop spans 15 amino acids. The DNA of the CDR3 is TGTGCCACCAGTGATTCCAGATACGACGGGCAGCCCCAGCATTTT. Translated: CATSDSRYDGQPQHF.

The V and J genes are TRBV5-6 and TRBJ2-1, with 16 bases identical to TRBD2. The trim removed 3 bases at V and 10 bases at J, leaving 4 bases unmatched. Germline V gene data show CDR1 as SGHDT and CDR2 as YYEEEE. CDR3 length equals 15 residues. CDR3 DNA: TGTGCCAGCAGCTGGGGACTAGCGGGAGGGCGAGAGCAGTTCTTC. It encodes CASSWGLAGGREQFF. The variable domain in full, completed from reference TRBV5-6 and TRBJ2-1, reads DAGVTQSPTHLIKTRGQQVTLRCSPKSGHDTVSWYQQALGQGPQFIFQYYEEEERQRGNFPDRFSGHQFPNYSSELNVNALLLGDSALYLCASSWGLAGGREQFFGPGTRLTVL.

The V and J genes are TRBV13 and TRBJ2-3, with 7 bases that match TRBD1. J was trimmed by 4 bases and V by 5 bases; bases with no gene match: 3. This CDR3 is 13 amino acids long. Germline CDR1 and CDR2: PRHDT and FYEKMQ (reference sequence). The CDR3 sequence is CASSPQGADTQYF. CDR3 bases: TGTGCCAGCAGCCCCCAGGGGGCAGATACGCAGTATTTT.